A selection of T cell receptor beta chains follows, all from one sample in a study of cytomegalovirus exposure and HLA in healthy donors. Sequenced by immunoSEQ multiplex PCR; TCRdb stores in-frame clones only, minus some. The sample has some 160,000 clones; around 80% are singletons. Sequencing was done on a sample of PBMCs. Receptor source: a male donor in good health and CMV-seropositive. Each CDR3 is given without its conserved first and last residue.

j_gene: TRBJ2-5; v_gene: TRBV6-1; CDR3aa: ASSGYRNQETQY
j_gene: TRBJ2-3; v_gene: TRBV5-1; CDR3aa: ASSLVAGTDTQY
j_gene: TRBJ1-2; v_gene: TRBV11-3; CDR3aa: ASSQTMDYGYT
j_gene: TRBJ2-7; v_gene: TRBV10-3; CDR3aa: AISESLTSGGVYEQY
j_gene: TRBJ1-5; v_gene: TRBV7-6; CDR3aa: ASSPYSNQPQH
j_gene: TRBJ1-1; v_gene: TRBV19; CDR3aa: ASSEQAQRAEAF
j_gene: TRBJ2-1; v_gene: TRBV21-1; CDR3aa: ASSKGSGSPYNEQF
j_gene: TRBJ1-6; v_gene: TRBV10-3; CDR3aa: AIRADRGNSPLH
j_gene: TRBJ2-1; v_gene: TRBV7-6; CDR3aa: ASSSRTSGIGNEQF
j_gene: TRBJ2-3; v_gene: TRBV6-1; CDR3aa: ATAPGRSTDTQY
j_gene: TRBJ2-7; v_gene: TRBV6-5; CDR3aa: ASSYEPGTYEQY
j_gene: TRBJ2-3; v_gene: TRBV6-5; CDR3aa: ASSGLGTQY
j_gene: TRBJ2-3; v_gene: TRBV28; CDR3aa: ASSFSGQGTDTQY
j_gene: TRBJ1-1; v_gene: TRBV27; CDR3aa: ASGGTRTEAF
j_gene: TRBJ2-7; v_gene: TRBV30; CDR3aa: AWSRTGGNEQY
j_gene: TRBJ2-6; v_gene: TRBV5-1; CDR3aa: ASSGYRGLSGANVLT
j_gene: TRBJ1-2; v_gene: TRBV5-5; CDR3aa: ASSPGTGTFGYT
j_gene: TRBJ2-7; v_gene: TRBV5-4; CDR3aa: ASSAPGIEAYEQY
j_gene: TRBJ1-2; v_gene: TRBV30; CDR3aa: AWSATRGYGYT
j_gene: TRBJ1-1; v_gene: TRBV19; CDR3aa: ASDDSGGTEAF
j_gene: TRBJ1-1; v_gene: TRBV7-2; CDR3aa: ASSLASLNTEAF
j_gene: TRBJ2-7; v_gene: TRBV28; CDR3aa: ASSPILPTGVGEQY
j_gene: TRBJ2-7; v_gene: TRBV27; CDR3aa: ASSSTMGGNEQY
j_gene: TRBJ1-3; v_gene: TRBV9; CDR3aa: ASSVDAGTTKGTGNTIY
j_gene: TRBJ1-1; v_gene: TRBV28; CDR3aa: ASSVGGAPLRNTEAF
j_gene: TRBJ2-5; v_gene: TRBV5-8; CDR3aa: ASSHGYGGETQY
j_gene: TRBJ2-3; v_gene: TRBV5-1; CDR3aa: ASSLQQGTDTQY
j_gene: TRBJ2-7; v_gene: TRBV6-5; CDR3aa: ASRDIAGGFYEQY
j_gene: TRBJ2-6; v_gene: TRBV9; CDR3aa: ATTTRISGANVLT
j_gene: TRBJ1-2; v_gene: TRBV2; CDR3aa: ATRAGSNYGYT
j_gene: TRBJ2-3; v_gene: TRBV11-2; CDR3aa: ASSLRDFYGTDTQY
j_gene: TRBJ2-5; v_gene: TRBV18; CDR3aa: ASSPRTGGDETQY
j_gene: TRBJ1-5; v_gene: TRBV10-3; CDR3aa: AISDLRDSPYQPQH
j_gene: TRBJ2-1; v_gene: TRBV7-3; CDR3aa: ASSLIARNEQF
j_gene: TRBJ1-1; v_gene: TRBV2; CDR3aa: ASSARTGNTEAF
j_gene: TRBJ2-5; v_gene: TRBV6-1; CDR3aa: ASPADRAGETQY
j_gene: TRBJ2-4; v_gene: TRBV10-3; CDR3aa: AISELAANIQY
j_gene: TRBJ2-1; v_gene: TRBV4-1; CDR3aa: ASSQVAGEDNEQF
j_gene: TRBJ2-2; v_gene: TRBV19; CDR3aa: ASRPQGGTGELF
j_gene: TRBJ2-2; v_gene: TRBV5-4; CDR3aa: ASSPAGRDDTGEPF
j_gene: TRBJ2-7; v_gene: TRBV6-5; CDR3aa: ASSPGTSALYEQY
j_gene: TRBJ1-2; v_gene: TRBV19; CDR3aa: ASSMRAGGQGNYGYT
j_gene: TRBJ1-1; v_gene: TRBV7-6; CDR3aa: ASSFTSGDEAF
j_gene: TRBJ2-1; v_gene: TRBV7-9; CDR3aa: AIIPGSGRANEQF
j_gene: TRBJ1-4; v_gene: TRBV9; CDR3aa: ASSVASGQGAREKLF
j_gene: TRBJ1-3; v_gene: TRBV11-3; CDR3aa: ASSLDLLTGAGNTIY